What follows describes a single T cell receptor (beta chain). The antigen remains undetermined. This entry belongs to a study of Ad26.COV2.S vaccination and SARS-CoV-2 variants. Background on the study: Enrollment placed the donor in the COV1001 Ad26.COV2.S trial arm. The vaccine Ad26.COV2.S was put into the muscle once, or twice with 56 days between. Whole-study findings and limits: Placebo recipients trailed vaccine recipients in spike-specific TCR breadth. Placebo and vaccine recipients had non-spike TCR breadth that was similar.

Germline V CDR1 and CDR2: MNHEY, SVGAGI. V shed 6 bases and J shed 1 base, with 9 bases lying between them. The CDR3 has 13 amino acids. The repertoire was sequenced with immunoSEQ multiplex PCR; TCRdb's copy has only in-frame clones and lacks some. This sample yields hundreds of thousands of clones, of which roughly 89% are seen a single time; around 2.5% belongs to the top ten. Specified treatment: around 19 received Ad26.COV2.S at low or high dose, single or two shots; roughly five received placebo; per-sample allocation not given. Samples analyzed were those drawn on day 63 after the first vaccine or placebo injection.

The sample consisted of peripheral blood, taken in a trial of Ad26.COV2.S vaccine versus placebo. V usage is TRBV6-5 and J usage is TRBJ1-1; D call uncertain. The receptor was isolated from a person between 18 and 59 years old who received the Ad26.COV2.S COVID-19 vaccine or a placebo. The CDR3 region is CASSSGWNTEAFF. The CDR3, as DNA: TGTGCCAGCAGCTCAGGCTGGAACACTGAAGCTTTCTTT.